This T cell receptor (beta chain) comes out of a study of vaccination effects on CD4 cells after COVID-19. Study overall: The median interval between the second dose and post-vaccine sampling was 72 days. Notes on the study in general: Nearly all vaccine-induced clones in healthy recipients recognized only SARS-CoV-2.

Of note for this clone: Its antigen is not known.

The table came from immunoSEQ multiplex PCR; TCRdb's copy has only in-frame clones and leaves some out. The sample yields approximately 11,000 clones, roughly 71% seen once. ViraFEST used viral peptide pools to expand antigen-specific CD4+ T cells before sequencing. The culture ran for less than 12 days, and then CD4+ T cells were isolated. It was two doses of either the BNT162b2 or mRNA-1273 vaccine that participants received. In the vaccine recipients, nucleocapsid antibodies were negative and there was no prior SARS-CoV-2 infection. A few million PBMC per well received 10 IU/ml IL-2 and 8 to 10 ug/ml peptides in culture. V gave up 2 bases and J gave up 5 bases, with 15 bases separating them. The CDR3 is made up of 15 amino acids. Germline loops: CDR1 SGHRS, CDR2 YFSETQ.

Sample: CD4+ T cells from PBMCs cultured with SARS-CoV-2 spike peptides, taken after COVID-19 vaccination. This sequence originates from a human donor who received a COVID-19 vaccine. The genes are TRBV5-1 and TRBJ2-3; tentatively, D is TRBD1 (5 bases). This CDR3 is CASSLGAGLGDTQYF. DNA for the CDR3: TGCGCCAGCAGCTTAGGGGCAGGGTTGGGAGATACGCAGTATTTT.